This paragraph covers one TCR beta chain sequence. Its antigen is not known. The CDR3 has 14 amino acids. Per germline, CDR1 MDHEN and CDR2 SYDVKM. V was clipped by 3 bases and J by 1 base, with 9 bases between them. The data originate from a study of OX40 agonist ivuxolimab in advanced cancers. Only in-frame clones appear in the TCRdb table, and some are missing; sequencing was by immunoSEQ multiplex PCR. This repertoire shows around 46,000 clones, 75% to 90% found once; its top ten account for 25% to 40%. Study results and limitations: CD8+ T cells were the subset that, on average, had more expanded clones than CD4+. The antigen specificity of the peripheral T cells (those that were expanded) was not determined.

The sequence derives from an adult with an advanced solid tumor such as melanoma, head and neck, liver or kidney cancer. Material: CD4+ or CD8+ T cells sorted from blood, obtained in a trial of the OX40 agonist ivuxolimab. V is TRBV28 and J is TRBJ1-1; no clear D. CDR3 nucleotides: TGTGCCAGCAGTTTCGTACGAAGGAACACTGAAGCTTTCTTT. As protein: CASSFVRRNTEAFF.